A selection of T cell receptor beta chains follows, all from one sample in a study of OX40 agonist ivuxolimab in advanced cancers. Profiling relied on immunoSEQ multiplex PCR, and the TCRdb table lists in-frame clones only, not all of them. The sample includes more than 75,000 clones, more than 80% seen only once; the top ten take over 0.2%. The material was CD4+ or CD8+ T cells sorted from blood, obtained in a trial of the OX40 agonist ivuxolimab. Receptors were obtained from an adult with an advanced solid tumor such as melanoma, head and neck, liver or kidney cancer. CDR3s include the opening cysteine and the closing phenylalanine or tryptophan. D genes are given only for firm matches. Clone sizes are given selectively: once, few, many, or a class where the clone is expanded.

j_gene,v_gene,d_gene,abundance,CDR3nt,CDR3aa
TRBJ2-5,TRBV28,-,-,TGTGCCAGCAGGTCCCCCGCCGCAGCCCAAGAGACCCAGTACTTC,CASRSPAAAQETQYF
TRBJ1-5,TRBV21-1,-,once,TGTGCCAGCAGCAAAAGGGGGACAGGGAATCAGCCCCAGCATTTT,CASSKRGTGNQPQHF
TRBJ2-7,TRBV6-5,-,-,TGTGCCAGCAGTTACTTCGGCAGCTCCTACGAGCAGTACTTC,CASSYFGSSYEQYF
TRBJ1-2,TRBV12-2,-,-,TGTGCAAGTCGCCCTCCTACCCCCCCCCACAGGCTGGGGTGGCACTATGGCTACACCTTC,CASRPPTPPHRLGWHYGYTF
TRBJ1-1,TRBV7-9,TRBD1,-,TGTGCCAGCAGCTCCCAGGGGGACACTGAAGCTTTCTTT,CASSSQGDTEAFF
TRBJ2-3,TRBV19,TRBD2,-,TGTGCCAGTAGTATAGGTCGGGGGGACTACACAGATACGCAGTATTTT,CASSIGRGDYTDTQYF
TRBJ2-1,TRBV5-8,TRBD1,-,TGTGCCAGCAGCACCTCTTACAGGGGCGGTGAGCAGTTCTTC,CASSTSYRGGEQFF
TRBJ2-5,TRBV9,-,-,TGTGCCAGCAGCGTAGAGGCCCGAAAGACCCAGTACTTC,CASSVEARKTQYF
TRBJ1-1,TRBV9,-,-,TGTGCCAGCAGCCTCTCAGCTACCCCTTCGAAGGAAGCTTTCTTT,CASSLSATPSKEAFF
TRBJ2-3,TRBV28,-,once,TGTGCCAGCAGTTTAAAGGGGCGGGGAGCAGATACGCAGTATTTT,CASSLKGRGADTQYF
TRBJ1-1,TRBV6-4,-,-,TGTGCCAGGGGCGGGGTGAACACTGAAGCTTTCTTT,CARGGVNTEAFF
TRBJ1-2,TRBV29-1,-,-,TGCAGCGTTGAAGAGGGGGGGGGCTTTGGCTACACCTTC,CSVEEGGGFGYTF
TRBJ2-3,TRBV18,TRBD2,-,TGTGCCAGCTCACCGGGACTAGCGGCCGCAGATACGCAGTATTTT,CASSPGLAAADTQYF
TRBJ2-1,TRBV5-1,-,-,TGCGCCAGCAGCCCGGTCGGGAGCAATGAGCAGTTCTTC,CASSPVGSNEQFF
TRBJ1-1,TRBV6-5,-,-,TGTGCCAGCAGTTACTCAAGGGGTATGGGGCGGACTGAAGCTTTCTTT,CASSYSRGMGRTEAFF
TRBJ1-3,TRBV7-8,-,once,TGTGCCAGCAGATCCACAGGGTGGGCTGGAAACACCATATATTTT,CASRSTGWAGNTIYF
TRBJ1-2,TRBV15,TRBD1,-,TGTGCCACCAGCAGGGGGGACAGGGGGTCCTATGGCTACACCTTC,CATSRGDRGSYGYTF
TRBJ2-7,TRBV7-2,-,-,TGTGCCAGCAGCTTATTAGCGGAGGGGGGCGAGCAGTACTTC,CASSLLAEGGEQYF
TRBJ1-1,TRBV11-1,-,-,TGTGCCAGCAGCCCAACGACAAGTGAAGCTTTCTTT,CASSPTTSEAFF
TRBJ2-5,TRBV19,TRBD2,-,TGTGCCAGTAGTATAGAAGGACTAGCGGGGGGAGAAGAGACCCAGTACTTC,CASSIEGLAGGEETQYF
TRBJ2-3,TRBV6-5,-,-,TGTGCCAGCAGACCAACTAGCACAGATACGCAGTATTTT,CASRPTSTDTQYF
TRBJ2-1,TRBV7-9,TRBD2,few,TGTGCCAGCAGCCCCACCCCCGGGGGGGCCTACAATGAGCAGTTCTTC,CASSPTPGGAYNEQFF
TRBJ2-1,TRBV7-2,-,-,TGTGCCAGCAGCACCGACAGGCAAGGTGAGCAGTTCTTC,CASSTDRQGEQFF
TRBJ2-1,TRBV5-1,-,once,TGCGCCAGCTCCAGGGGTTTAGCGGCCTACAATGAGCAGTTCTTC,CASSRGLAAYNEQFF
TRBJ1-3,TRBV5-1,-,-,TGCGCCAGCAGCGTAGGCAGGGAGGGAAACACCATATATTTT,CASSVGREGNTIYF
TRBJ1-2,TRBV2,TRBD1,-,TGTGCCAGCAGTCTGGGACAGGGTTACGGCTACACCTTC,CASSLGQGYGYTF
TRBJ2-5,TRBV4-1,TRBD2,-,TGCGCCACGACTAGCGGGGGCTCCCAAGAGACCCAGTACTTC,CATTSGGSQETQYF
TRBJ1-4,TRBV5-1,-,-,TGCGCCAGCAGTAGTACAGGGCGCGCTGGTAATGAAAAACTGTTTTTT,CASSSTGRAGNEKLFF
TRBJ2-3,TRBV7-3,TRBD1,-,TGTGCCAGCAGCGGGACAGGGGTGACAGATACGCAGTATTTT,CASSGTGVTDTQYF
TRBJ1-1,TRBV7-8,-,-,TGTGCCAGCAGACTGGGCATTTTGAACACTGAAGCTTTCTTT,CASRLGILNTEAFF
TRBJ1-1,TRBV5-1,TRBD1,-,TGCGCCAGCAGCTACCAGGGGGGAAGCACTGAAGCTTTCTTT,CASSYQGGSTEAFF
TRBJ1-3,TRBV18,-,-,TGTGCCAGCTCACAAATCCTACCAGACGGGGGAAACACCATATATTTT,CASSQILPDGGNTIYF
TRBJ1-2,TRBV5-1,-,-,TGCGCCAGCAGCCCAGATTTAGGGTATGGCTACACCTTC,CASSPDLGYGYTF
TRBJ2-6,TRBV27,-,-,TGTGCCAGCAAAGGTTTGGGCTCCGGGGCCAACGTCCTGACTTTC,CASKGLGSGANVLTF
TRBJ2-6,TRBV19,TRBD2,once,TGTGCCAGCCTCTCGGGGGGGTCTGGGGCCAACGTCCTGACTTTC,CASLSGGSGANVLTF
TRBJ2-7,TRBV27,-,-,TGTGCCAGCAGAGCTCGGCTTTCCTACGAGCAGTACTTC,CASRARLSYEQYF
TRBJ1-4,TRBV18,-,-,TGTGCCAGCTCACCAACTTTCCATGAAAAACTGTTTTTT,CASSPTFHEKLFF
TRBJ1-3,TRBV5-1,TRBD1,-,TGCGCCAGCAGCGCGACAGGGTATGCCTCTGGAAACACCATATATTTT,CASSATGYASGNTIYF
TRBJ1-5,TRBV7-8,-,-,TGTGCCAGCAGCCCACCCGGGGCTGGCAATCAGCCCCAGCATTTT,CASSPPGAGNQPQHF
TRBJ2-5,TRBV10-2,-,-,TGCGCCAGCAGTTCCCAGGGAGGTCTCCAAGAGACCCAGTACTTC,CASSSQGGLQETQYF
TRBJ2-7,TRBV28,TRBD2,-,TGTGCCAGCAGTCCTAGCGGTGGAGCCTACGAGCAGTACTTC,CASSPSGGAYEQYF
TRBJ1-4,TRBV7-2,-,-,TGTGCCAGCAGCGGGAGGGGGGAATGGGGAAAACTGTTTTTT,CASSGRGEWGKLFF
TRBJ1-2,TRBV9,-,-,TGTGCCAGCAGCACTCGATCGGGAGGAGATTATGGCTACACCTTC,CASSTRSGGDYGYTF
TRBJ2-3,TRBV7-9,-,-,TGTGCCAGCAGCTTAGGGATGACAGATACGCAGTATTTT,CASSLGMTDTQYF
TRBJ1-3,TRBV18,-,-,TGTGCCAGCTCTCTTGGACAGCTCCCTGGAAACACCATATATTTT,CASSLGQLPGNTIYF
TRBJ2-7,TRBV5-1,TRBD2,-,TGCGCCAGCAGCTGGACTAGCGGGTCCTACGAGCAGTACTTC,CASSWTSGSYEQYF
TRBJ2-5,TRBV5-1,-,-,TGCGCCAGCAGCTTGGTTGGGACAAGAGGGGAGACCCAGTACTTC,CASSLVGTRGETQYF
TRBJ1-1,TRBV7-3,-,-,TGTGCCAGCAGCAAAGGGTGGACTGAAGCTTTCTTT,CASSKGWTEAFF
TRBJ1-4,TRBV27,-,-,TGTGCCAGCAGTTCGGTAATTAATAATGAAAAACTGTTTTTT,CASSSVINNEKLFF
TRBJ1-1,TRBV5-1,TRBD1,-,TGCGCCAGCAACTTACCAGGGGGCTCGAACACTGAAGCTTTCTTT,CASNLPGGSNTEAFF
TRBJ1-2,TRBV25-1,-,-,TGTGCCAGCAGTGGACTCAGGGGAACGAAAACGAACTATGGCTACACCTTC,CASSGLRGTKTNYGYTF
TRBJ2-5,TRBV5-6,-,once,TGTGCCAGCGGGGCCAGGTGGGGTTTGGAGACCCAGTACTTC,CASGARWGLETQYF
TRBJ2-5,TRBV5-4,TRBD1,-,TGTGCCAGCAGCCAAGATGAGGGACAGGGGGGGACCCAGTACTTC,CASSQDEGQGGTQYF
TRBJ1-4,TRBV5-4,-,-,TGTGCCAGCACCTCACCCGGTGTTGAAAAACTGTTTTTT,CASTSPGVEKLFF
TRBJ1-1,TRBV7-2,-,once,TGTGCCAGCAGCTCAAAGCCTAACAGGGTTGAAGCTTTCTTT,CASSSKPNRVEAFF